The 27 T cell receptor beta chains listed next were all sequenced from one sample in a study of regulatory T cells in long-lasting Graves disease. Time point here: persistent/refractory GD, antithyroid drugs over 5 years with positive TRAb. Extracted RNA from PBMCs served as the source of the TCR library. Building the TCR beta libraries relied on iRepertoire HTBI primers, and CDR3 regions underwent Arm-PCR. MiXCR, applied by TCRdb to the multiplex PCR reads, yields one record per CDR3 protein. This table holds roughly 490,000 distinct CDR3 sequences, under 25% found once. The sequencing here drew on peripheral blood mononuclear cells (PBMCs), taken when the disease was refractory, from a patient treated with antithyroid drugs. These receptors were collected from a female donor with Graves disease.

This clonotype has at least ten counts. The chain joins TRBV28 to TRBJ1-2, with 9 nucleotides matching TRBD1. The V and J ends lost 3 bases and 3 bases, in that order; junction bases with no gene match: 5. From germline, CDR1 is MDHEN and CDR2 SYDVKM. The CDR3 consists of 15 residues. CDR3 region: CASSFRTGEHYGYTF. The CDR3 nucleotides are TGTGCCAGCAGTTTTCGGACAGGGGAGCACTATGGCTACACCTTC.

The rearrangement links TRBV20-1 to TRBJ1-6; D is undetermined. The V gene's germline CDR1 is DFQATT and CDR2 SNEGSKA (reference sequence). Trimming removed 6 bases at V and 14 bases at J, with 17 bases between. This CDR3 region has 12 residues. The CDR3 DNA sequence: TGCAGTGCCCAGATTCCGGGGATGACCCTCCACTTT. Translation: CSAQIPGMTLHF.

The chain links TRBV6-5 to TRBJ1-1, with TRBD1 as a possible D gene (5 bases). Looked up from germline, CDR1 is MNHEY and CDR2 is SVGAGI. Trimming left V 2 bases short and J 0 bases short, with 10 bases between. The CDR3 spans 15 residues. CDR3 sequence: CASSYPAGMNTEAFF. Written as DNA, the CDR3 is TGTGCCAGCAGTTACCCGGCAGGGATGAACACTGAAGCTTTCTTT.

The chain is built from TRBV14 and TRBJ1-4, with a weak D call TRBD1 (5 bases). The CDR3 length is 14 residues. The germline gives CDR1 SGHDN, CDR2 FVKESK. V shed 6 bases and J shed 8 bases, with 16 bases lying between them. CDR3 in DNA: TGTGCCAGCAGTACCTCGGGGGGAGGAGAAAAACTGTTTTTT. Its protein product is CASSTSGGGEKLFF.

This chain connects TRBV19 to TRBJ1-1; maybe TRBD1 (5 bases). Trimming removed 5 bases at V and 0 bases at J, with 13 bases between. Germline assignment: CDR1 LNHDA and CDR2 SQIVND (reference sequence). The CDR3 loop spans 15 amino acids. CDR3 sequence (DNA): TGTGCCAGTAGTTGGGGACTGTTCATGAACACTGAAGCTTTCTTT. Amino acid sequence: CASSWGLFMNTEAFF.

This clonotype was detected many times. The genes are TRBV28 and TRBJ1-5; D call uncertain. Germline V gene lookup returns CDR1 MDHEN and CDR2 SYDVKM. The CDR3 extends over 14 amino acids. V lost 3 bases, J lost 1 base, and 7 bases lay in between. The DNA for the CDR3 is TGTGCCAGCAGTTTTTGGCAAAGCAATCAGCCCCAGCATTTT. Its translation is CASSFWQSNQPQHF.

DNA of the CDR3: TGTGCCAGCAGCCCGGAAGTCAGTGCAACTAATGAAAAACTGTTTTTT. As protein: CASSPEVSATNEKLFF. The rearrangement links TRBV5-4 to TRBJ1-4; D unresolved. V was trimmed by 4 bases and J by 0 bases, leaving 13 bases between them. Germline V gene sequence: CDR1 SGHNT, CDR2 YYREEE (reference sequence). This CDR3 is built from 16 residues. Together with reference TRBV5-4 and TRBJ1-4, the CDR3 gives the full variable domain: ETGVTQSPTHLIKTRGQQVTLRCSSQSGHNTVSWYQQALGQGPQFIFQYYREEENGRGNFPPRFSGLQFPNYSSELNVNALELDDSALYLCASSPEVSATNEKLFFGSGTQLSVL.

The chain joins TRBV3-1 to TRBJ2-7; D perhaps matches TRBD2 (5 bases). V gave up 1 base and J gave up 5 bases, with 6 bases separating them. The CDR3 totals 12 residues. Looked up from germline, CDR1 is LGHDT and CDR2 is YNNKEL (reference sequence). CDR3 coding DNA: TGTGCCAGCAGCCAAGTCGGGGACGAGCAGTACTTC. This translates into CASSQVGDEQYF.

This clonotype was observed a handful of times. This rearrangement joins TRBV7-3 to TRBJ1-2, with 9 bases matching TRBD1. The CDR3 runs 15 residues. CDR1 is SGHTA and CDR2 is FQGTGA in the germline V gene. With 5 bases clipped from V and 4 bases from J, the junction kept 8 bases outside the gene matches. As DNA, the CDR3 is TGTGCCAGCAGCCCTACGGACAGGGGTACCTATGGCTACACCTTC. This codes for CASSPTDRGTYGYTF.

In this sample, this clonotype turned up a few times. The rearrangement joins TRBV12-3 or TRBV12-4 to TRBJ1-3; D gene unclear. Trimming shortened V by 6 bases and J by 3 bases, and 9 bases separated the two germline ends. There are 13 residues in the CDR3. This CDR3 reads CASRSIGGNTIYF. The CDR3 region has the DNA TGTGCCAGCAGATCCATAGGTGGAAACACCATATATTTT.

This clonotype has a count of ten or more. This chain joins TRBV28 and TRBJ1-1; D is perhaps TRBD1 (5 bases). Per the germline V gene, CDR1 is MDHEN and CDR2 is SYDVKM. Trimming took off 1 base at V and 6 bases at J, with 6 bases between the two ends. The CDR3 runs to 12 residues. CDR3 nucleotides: TGTGCCAGCAGTTTATCGGGGGCTGAAGCTTTCTTT. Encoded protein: CASSLSGAEAFF.

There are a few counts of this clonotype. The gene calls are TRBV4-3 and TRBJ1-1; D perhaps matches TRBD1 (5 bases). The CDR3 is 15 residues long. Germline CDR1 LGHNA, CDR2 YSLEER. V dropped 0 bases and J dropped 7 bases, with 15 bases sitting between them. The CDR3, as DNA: TGCGCCAGCAGCCAAGATCTACGGGGGGTCGGTGAAGCTTTCTTT. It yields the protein CASSQDLRGVGEAFF.

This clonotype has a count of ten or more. CDR3 loop: CASSHTGNTIYF. The DNA for the CDR3 is TGTGCCAGCAGCCATACAGGAAACACCATATATTTT. The chain links TRBV12-3 or TRBV12-4 to TRBJ1-3; no clear D. V lost 6 bases, J lost 4 bases, and 7 bases lay in between. The length of the CDR3 is 12 residues.

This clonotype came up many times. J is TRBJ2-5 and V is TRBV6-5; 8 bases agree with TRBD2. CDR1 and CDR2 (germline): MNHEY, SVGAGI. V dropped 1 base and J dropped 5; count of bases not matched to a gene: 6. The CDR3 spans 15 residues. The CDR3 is CASSYWAERGETQYF. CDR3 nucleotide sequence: TGTGCCAGCAGTTACTGGGCGGAGCGGGGGGAGACCCAGTACTTC.

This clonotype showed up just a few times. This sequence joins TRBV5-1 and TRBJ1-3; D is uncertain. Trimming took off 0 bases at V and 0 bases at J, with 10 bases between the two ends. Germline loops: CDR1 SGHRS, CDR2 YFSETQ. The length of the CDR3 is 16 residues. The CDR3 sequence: CASSLETVHSGNTIYF. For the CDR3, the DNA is TGCGCCAGCAGCTTGGAAACGGTACACTCTGGAAACACCATATATTTT.

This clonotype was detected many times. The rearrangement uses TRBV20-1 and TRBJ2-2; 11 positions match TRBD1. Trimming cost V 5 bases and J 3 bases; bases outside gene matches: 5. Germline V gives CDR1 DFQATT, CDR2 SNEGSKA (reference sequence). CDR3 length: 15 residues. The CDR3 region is CSAGGTGGYTGELFF. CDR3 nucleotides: TGCAGTGCTGGTGGGACAGGGGGTTACACCGGGGAGCTGTTTTTT.

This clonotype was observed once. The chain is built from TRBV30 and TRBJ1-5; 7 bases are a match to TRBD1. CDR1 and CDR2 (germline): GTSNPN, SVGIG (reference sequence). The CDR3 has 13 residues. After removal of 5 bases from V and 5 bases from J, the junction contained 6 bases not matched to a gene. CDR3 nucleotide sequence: TGTGCCTGGGGAAAAGACAGGGATCAGCCCCAGCATTTT. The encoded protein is CAWGKDRDQPQHF.

CDR3 loop: CASGLDRALYGYTF. The CDR3 region has the DNA TGTGCTAGTGGCCTTGACAGGGCTCTCTATGGCTACACCTTC. This rearrangement joins TRBV12-5 to TRBJ2-4; 7 bases are shared with TRBD1. The closer fit of TRBJ1-2 to the DNA end suggests the J call may be wrong. This CDR3 contains 14 residues. Germline V lookup: CDR1 LGHNT, CDR2 FRNRAP.

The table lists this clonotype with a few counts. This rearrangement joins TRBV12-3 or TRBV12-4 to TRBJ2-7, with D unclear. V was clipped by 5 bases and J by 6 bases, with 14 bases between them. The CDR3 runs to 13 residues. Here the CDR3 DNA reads TGTGCCAGCAGTGGGTGGGGTTCAGGCGAGCAGTACTTC. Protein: CASSGWGSGEQYF.

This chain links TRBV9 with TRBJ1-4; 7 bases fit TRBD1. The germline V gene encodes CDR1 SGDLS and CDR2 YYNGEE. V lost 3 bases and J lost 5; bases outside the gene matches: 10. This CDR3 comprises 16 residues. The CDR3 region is CASSEGQRGRNEKLFF. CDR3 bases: TGTGCCAGCAGCGAGGGACAGAGGGGTAGGAATGAAAAACTGTTTTTT.

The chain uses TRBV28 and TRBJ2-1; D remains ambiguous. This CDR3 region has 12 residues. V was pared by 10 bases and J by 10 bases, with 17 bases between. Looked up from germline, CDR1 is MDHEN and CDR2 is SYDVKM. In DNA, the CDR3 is TGTGCCACCCAGTTTGATTCCTACGAGCAGTTCTTC. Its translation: CATQFDSYEQFF.

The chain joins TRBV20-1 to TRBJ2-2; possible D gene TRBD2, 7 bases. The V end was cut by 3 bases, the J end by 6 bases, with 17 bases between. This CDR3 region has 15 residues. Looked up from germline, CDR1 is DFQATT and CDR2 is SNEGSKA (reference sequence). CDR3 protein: CSARAGGGAAGELFF. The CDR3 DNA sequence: TGCAGTGCTAGGGCCGGAGGGGGGGCGGCCGGGGAGCTGTTTTTT.

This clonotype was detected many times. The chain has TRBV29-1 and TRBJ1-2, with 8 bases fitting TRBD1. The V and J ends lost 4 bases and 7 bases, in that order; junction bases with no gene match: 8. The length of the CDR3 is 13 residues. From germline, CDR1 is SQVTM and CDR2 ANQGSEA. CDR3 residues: CSVAGQGKAGYTF. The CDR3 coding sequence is TGCAGCGTTGCCGGACAGGGAAAGGCTGGCTACACCTTC.

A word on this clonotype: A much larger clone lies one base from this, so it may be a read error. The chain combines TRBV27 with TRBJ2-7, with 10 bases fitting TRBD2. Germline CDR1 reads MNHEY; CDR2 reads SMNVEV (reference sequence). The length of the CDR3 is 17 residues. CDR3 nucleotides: TGTGCCAGCAGCGGGCTAGCGGGAGCCTATACCCTCTACGAGCGGTACTTC. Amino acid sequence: CASSGLAGAYTLYERYF.

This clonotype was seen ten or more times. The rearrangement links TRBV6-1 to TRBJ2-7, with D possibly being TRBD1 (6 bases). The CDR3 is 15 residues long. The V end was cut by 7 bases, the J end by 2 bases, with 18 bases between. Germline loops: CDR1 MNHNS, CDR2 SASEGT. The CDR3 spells CASTQAGSGAYEQYF. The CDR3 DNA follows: TGTGCCAGCACCCAAGCCGGTTCAGGGGCCTACGAGCAGTACTTC.

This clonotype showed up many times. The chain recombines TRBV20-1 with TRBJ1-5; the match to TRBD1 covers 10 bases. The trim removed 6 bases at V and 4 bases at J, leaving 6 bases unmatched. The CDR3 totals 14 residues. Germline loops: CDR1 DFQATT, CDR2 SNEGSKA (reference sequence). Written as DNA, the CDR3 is TGCAGTGCGTGGACAGGGGGTCCTAATCAGCCCCAGCATTTT. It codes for CSAWTGGPNQPQHF.

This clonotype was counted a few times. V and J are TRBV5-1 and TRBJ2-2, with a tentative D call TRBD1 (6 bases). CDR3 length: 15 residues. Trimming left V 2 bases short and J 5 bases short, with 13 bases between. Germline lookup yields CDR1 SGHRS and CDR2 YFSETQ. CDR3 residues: CASSFVDRTTGELFF. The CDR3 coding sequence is TGCGCCAGCAGCTTTGTAGACAGGACGACCGGGGAGCTGTTTTTT.